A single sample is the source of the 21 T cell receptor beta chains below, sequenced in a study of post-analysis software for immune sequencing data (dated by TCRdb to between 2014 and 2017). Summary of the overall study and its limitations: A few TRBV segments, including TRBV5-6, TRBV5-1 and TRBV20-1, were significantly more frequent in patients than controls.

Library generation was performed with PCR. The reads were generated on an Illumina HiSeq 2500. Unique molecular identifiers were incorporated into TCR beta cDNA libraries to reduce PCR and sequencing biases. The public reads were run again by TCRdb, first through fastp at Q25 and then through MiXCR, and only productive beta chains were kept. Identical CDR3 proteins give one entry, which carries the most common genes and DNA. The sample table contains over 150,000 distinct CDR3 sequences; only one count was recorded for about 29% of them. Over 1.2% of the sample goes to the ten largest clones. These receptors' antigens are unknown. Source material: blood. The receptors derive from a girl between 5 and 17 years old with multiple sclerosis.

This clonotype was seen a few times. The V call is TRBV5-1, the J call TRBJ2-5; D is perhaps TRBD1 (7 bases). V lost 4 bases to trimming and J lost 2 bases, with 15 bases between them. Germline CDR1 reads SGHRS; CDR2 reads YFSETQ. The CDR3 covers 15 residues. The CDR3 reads CASSPRAGQQETQYF. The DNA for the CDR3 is TGCGCCAGCAGCCCTAGGGCGGGACAGCAAGAGACCCAGTACTTC.

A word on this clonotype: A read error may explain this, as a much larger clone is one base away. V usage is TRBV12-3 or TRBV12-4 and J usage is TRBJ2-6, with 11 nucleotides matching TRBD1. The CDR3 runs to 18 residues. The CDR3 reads CASRDGQGANSGANVRTF. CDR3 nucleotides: TGTGCCAGCAGGGACGGACAGGGGGCCAACTCTGGGGCCAACGTCCGGACTTTC.

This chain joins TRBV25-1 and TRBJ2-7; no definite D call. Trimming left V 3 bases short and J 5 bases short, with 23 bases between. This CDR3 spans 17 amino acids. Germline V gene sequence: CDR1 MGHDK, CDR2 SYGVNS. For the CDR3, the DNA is TGTGCCAGCAGTGAGGGCAGATCCGGACGGTACCAGCACGAGCAGTACTTC. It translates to CASSEGRSGRYQHEQYF.

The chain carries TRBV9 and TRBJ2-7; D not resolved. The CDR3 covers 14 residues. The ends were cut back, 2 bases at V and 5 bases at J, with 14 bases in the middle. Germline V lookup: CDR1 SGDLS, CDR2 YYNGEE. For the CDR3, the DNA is TGTGCCAGCAGCGTCCAAAGCCGAACGGACGAGCAGTACTTC. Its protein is CASSVQSRTDEQYF.

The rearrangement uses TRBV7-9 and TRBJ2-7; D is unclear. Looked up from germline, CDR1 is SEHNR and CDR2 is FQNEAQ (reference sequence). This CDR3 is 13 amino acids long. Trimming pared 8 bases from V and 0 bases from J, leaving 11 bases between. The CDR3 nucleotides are TGTGCCAGCGGTCTGGTAAGCTCCTACGAGCAGTACTTC. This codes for CASGLVSSYEQYF. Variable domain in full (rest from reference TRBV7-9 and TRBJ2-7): DTGVSQNPRHKITKRGQNVTFRCDPISEHNRLYWYRQTLGQGPEFLTYFQNEAQLEKSRLLSDRFSAERPKGSFSTLEIQRTEQGDSAMYLCASGLVSSYEQYFGPGTRLTVT.

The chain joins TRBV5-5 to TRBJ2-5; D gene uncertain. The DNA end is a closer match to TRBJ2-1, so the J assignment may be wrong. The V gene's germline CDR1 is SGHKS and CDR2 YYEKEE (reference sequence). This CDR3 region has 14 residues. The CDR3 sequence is CASSFVQFQETQFF. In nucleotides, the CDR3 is TGTGCCAGCAGCTTCGTCCAGTTCCAAGAGACCCAGTTCTTC.

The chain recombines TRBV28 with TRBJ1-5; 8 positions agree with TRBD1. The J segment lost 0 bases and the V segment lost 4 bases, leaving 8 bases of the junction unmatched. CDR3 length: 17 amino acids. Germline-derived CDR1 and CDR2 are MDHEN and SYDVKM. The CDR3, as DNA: TGTGCCAGCAGTTCCATGGACAGGGTCGATAGCAATCAGCCCCAGCATTTT. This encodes CASSSMDRVDSNQPQHF.

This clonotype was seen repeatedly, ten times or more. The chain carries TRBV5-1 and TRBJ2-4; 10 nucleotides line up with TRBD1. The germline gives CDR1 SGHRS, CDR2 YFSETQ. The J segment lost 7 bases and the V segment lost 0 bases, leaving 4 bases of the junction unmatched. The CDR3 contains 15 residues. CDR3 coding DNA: TGCGCCAGCAGCTTGGTGGGGACAGGGGTGAACATTCAGTACTTC. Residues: CASSLVGTGVNIQYF.

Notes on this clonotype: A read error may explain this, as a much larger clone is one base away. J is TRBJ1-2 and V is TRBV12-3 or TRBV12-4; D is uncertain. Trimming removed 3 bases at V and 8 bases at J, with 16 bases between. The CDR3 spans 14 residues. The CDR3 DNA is TGTGCCAGCAGTTTGCTCGACGGAGGATCGGGCTACACCTTC. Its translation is CASSLLDGGSGYTF.

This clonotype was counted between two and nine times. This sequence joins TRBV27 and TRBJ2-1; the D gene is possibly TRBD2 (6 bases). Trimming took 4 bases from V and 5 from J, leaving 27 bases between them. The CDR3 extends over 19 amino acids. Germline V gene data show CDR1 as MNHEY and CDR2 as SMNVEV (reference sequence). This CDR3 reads CASSSFPFLAGLGDNEQFF. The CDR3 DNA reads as TGTGCCAGCAGTTCTTTCCCCTTTTTGGCGGGACTGGGGGACAATGAGCAGTTCTTC.

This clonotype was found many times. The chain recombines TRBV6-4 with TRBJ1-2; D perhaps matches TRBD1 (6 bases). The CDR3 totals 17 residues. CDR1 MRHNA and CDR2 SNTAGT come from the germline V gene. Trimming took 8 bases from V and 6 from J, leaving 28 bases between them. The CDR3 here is CASSEQRTYRVVDGYTF. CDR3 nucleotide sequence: TGTGCCAGCTCGGAACAGCGGACTTACAGGGTAGTGGATGGCTACACCTTC.

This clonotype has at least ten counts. The CDR3 spells CAIKGGGNEQFF. DNA of the CDR3: TGTGCCATCAAAGGCGGCGGCAATGAGCAGTTCTTC. V is TRBV10-3 and J is TRBJ2-1; unclear D gene. V was cut by 7 bases and J by 6 bases, with 10 bases left in between. This CDR3 region has 12 residues. The V gene's germline CDR1 is ENHRY and CDR2 SYGVKD.

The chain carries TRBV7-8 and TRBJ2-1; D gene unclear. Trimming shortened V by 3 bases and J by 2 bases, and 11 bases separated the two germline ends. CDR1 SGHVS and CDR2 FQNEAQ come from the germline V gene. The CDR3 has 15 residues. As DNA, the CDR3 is TGTGCCAGCAGCTTTCAGCCCCAGCCCTACAATGAGCAGTTCTTC. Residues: CASSFQPQPYNEQFF.

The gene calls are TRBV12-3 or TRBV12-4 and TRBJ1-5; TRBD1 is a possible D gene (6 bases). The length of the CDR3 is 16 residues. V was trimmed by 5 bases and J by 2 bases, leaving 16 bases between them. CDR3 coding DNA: TGTGCCAGCAGTACTCAGGGGCAGAATGGCAATCAGCCCCAGCATTTT. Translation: CASSTQGQNGNQPQHF.

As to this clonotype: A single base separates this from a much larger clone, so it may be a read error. The CDR3 DNA follows: TGTGCCAGCAGGGGGTTAGCGGCGGGCTACGAGCAGTACTTC. Protein sequence: CASRGLAAGYEQYF. This rearrangement joins TRBV28 to TRBJ2-7, with D possibly being TRBD2 (6 bases). V was cut by 6 bases and J by 3 bases, with 15 bases left in between. Germline loops: CDR1 MDHEN, CDR2 SYDVKM. This CDR3 is built from 14 residues.

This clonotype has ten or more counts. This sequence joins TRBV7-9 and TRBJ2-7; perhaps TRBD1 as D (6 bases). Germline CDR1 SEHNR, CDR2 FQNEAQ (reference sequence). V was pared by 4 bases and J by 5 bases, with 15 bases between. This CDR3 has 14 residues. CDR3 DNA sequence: TGTGCCAGCAGCTACGACAGAGGGGACAACGAGCAGTACTTC. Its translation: CASSYDRGDNEQYF. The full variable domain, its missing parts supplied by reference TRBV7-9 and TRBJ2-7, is DTGVSQNPRHKITKRGQNVTFRCDPISEHNRLYWYRQTLGQGPEFLTYFQNEAQLEKSRLLSDRFSAERPKGSFSTLEIQRTEQGDSAMYLCASSYDRGDNEQYFGPGTRLTVT.

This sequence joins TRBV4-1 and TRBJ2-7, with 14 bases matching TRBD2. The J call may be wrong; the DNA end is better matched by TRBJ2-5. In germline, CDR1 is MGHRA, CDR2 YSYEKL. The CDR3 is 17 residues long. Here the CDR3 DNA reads TGCGCCAGCAGCCCCTGGCGACTAGCGGGGGGGCAGGAGACCCAGTACTTC. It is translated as CASSPWRLAGGQETQYF.

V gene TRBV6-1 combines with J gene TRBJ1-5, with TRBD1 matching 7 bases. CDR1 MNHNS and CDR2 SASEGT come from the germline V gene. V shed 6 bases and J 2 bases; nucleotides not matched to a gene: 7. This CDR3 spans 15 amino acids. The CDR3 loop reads CASRLGQTRNQPQHF. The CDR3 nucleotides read TGTGCCAGCAGATTGGGACAGACCCGCAATCAGCCCCAGCATTTT.

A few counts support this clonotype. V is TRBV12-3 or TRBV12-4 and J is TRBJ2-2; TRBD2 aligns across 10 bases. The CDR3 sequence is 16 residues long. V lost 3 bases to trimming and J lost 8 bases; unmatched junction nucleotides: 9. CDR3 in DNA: TGTGCCAGCAGTTTTTGGGTGCTAGCGGGAGCAGGGGAGCTGTTTTTT. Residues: CASSFWVLAGAGELFF.

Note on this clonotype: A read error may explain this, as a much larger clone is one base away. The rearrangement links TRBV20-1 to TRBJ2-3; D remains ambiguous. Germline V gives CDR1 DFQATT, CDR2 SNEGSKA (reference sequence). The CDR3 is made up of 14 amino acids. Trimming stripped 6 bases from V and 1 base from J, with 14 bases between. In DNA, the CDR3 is TGCAGTGCCCCCCGGCTCGACGGCACAGATACGCAGTATTTT. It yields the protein CSAPRLDGTDTQYF.

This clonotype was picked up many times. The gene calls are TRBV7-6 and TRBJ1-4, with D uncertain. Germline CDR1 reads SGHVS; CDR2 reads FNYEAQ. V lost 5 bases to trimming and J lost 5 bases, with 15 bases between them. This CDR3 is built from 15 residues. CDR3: CASSPRPAGNEKLFF. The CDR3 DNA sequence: TGTGCCAGCAGCCCTCGACCGGCGGGAAATGAAAAACTGTTTTTT.